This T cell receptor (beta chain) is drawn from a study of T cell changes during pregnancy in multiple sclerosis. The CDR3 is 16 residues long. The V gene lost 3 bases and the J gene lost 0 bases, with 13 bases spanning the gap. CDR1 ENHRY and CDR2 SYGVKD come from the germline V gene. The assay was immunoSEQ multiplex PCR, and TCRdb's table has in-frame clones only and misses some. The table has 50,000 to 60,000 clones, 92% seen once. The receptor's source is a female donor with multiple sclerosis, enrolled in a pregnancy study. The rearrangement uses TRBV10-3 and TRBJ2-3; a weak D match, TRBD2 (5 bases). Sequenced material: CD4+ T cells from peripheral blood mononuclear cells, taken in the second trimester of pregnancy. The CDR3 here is CAISDSSSPSTDTQYF. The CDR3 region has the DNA TGTGCCATCAGTGATTCTAGCTCCCCTAGCACAGATACGCAGTATTTT.